Below, 6 T cell receptor beta chains from the same sample are listed, as sequenced in a study of control samples from healthy donors and cancer patients (dated by TCRdb to 2018 to 2021). The library was prepared using the immunoSEQ multiplex PCR assay. TCRdb holds this immuneACCESS table with in-frame rearrangements only. Some clones are missing; in checked studies, unresolved V genes explain under half, and the rest has no known cause. The sample table shows 90,000 or so clones, and around 84% are seen once. The leading ten clones occupy roughly 40% of the sample. Sequencing was performed on PBMCs. These receptors all stem from a man aged 65-85 years with lung cancer.

V gene TRBV3-1 (or the pseudogene TRBV3-2) combines with J gene TRBJ2-5; the match to TRBD2 covers 15 bases. There are 20 residues in the CDR3. The J segment lost 3 bases and the V segment lost 4 bases, leaving 15 bases of the junction unmatched. In germline, CDR1 is LGHDT, CDR2 YNNKEL (reference sequence). In nucleotides, the CDR3 is TGTGCCAGCAGCCTTGTAAGCCCATGGACTAGCGGGGGGGAAAAAGAGACCCAGTACTTC. This gives the protein CASSLVSPWTSGGEKETQYF.

V usage is TRBV9 and J usage is TRBJ2-6, with D maybe TRBD1 (6 bases). Per the germline V gene, CDR1 is SGDLS and CDR2 is YYNGEE. This CDR3 is 16 amino acids long. The V and J ends lost 0 bases and 0 bases respectively, with 7 bases between them. The CDR3 loop is CASSVDRASGANVLTF. CDR3 nucleotide sequence: TGTGCCAGCAGCGTAGACAGGGCCTCTGGGGCCAACGTCCTGACTTTC.

The chain carries TRBV29-1 and TRBJ1-1; D is ambiguous. CDR1 SQVTM and CDR2 ANQGSEA come from the germline V gene. CDR3 size: 10 residues. Trimming removed 2 bases at V and 5 bases at J, with 3 bases between. In nucleotides, the CDR3 is TGCAGCGTTGAAACGACTGAAGCTTTCTTT. This encodes CSVETTEAFF.

The sample holds one count of this clone. This rearrangement joins TRBV6-5 to TRBJ1-2, with 10 bases lining up with TRBD1. Germline CDR1 MNHEY, CDR2 SVGAGI. J was trimmed by 7 bases and V by 2 bases; bases with no gene match: 1. The CDR3 is made up of 13 amino acids. CDR3 residues: CASSYRQGAGYTF. CDR3 DNA: TGTGCCAGCAGTTACCGACAGGGGGCTGGCTACACCTTC.

The rearrangement joins TRBV4-1 to TRBJ1-4, with TRBD1 identical over 7 bases. Losses at the gene ends were 1 base for V and 6 bases for J; bases not matched to a gene: 5. Germline V CDR1 and CDR2: MGHRA, YSYEKL. The CDR3 loop spans 15 amino acids. CDR3 nucleotides: TGCGCCAGCAGCCAAGGACAGGGTCCAGATGAAAAACTGTTTTTT. Protein: CASSQGQGPDEKLFF.

In DNA, the CDR3 is TGTGCCAGCTCACCACCGGCAGGGGGAAATGAAAAACTGTTTTTT. This codes for CASSPPAGGNEKLFF. The chain joins TRBV18 to TRBJ1-4, with 7 bases lining up with TRBD1. Germline V lookup: CDR1 KGHSH, CDR2 LQKENI. The length of the CDR3 is 15 residues. V was clipped by 0 bases and J by 5 bases; unmatched bases: 3.